Given below is one T cell receptor beta chain in context. Antigen unknown. The length of the CDR3 is 14 residues. The V end lost 3 bases, the J end lost 1 base, and 9 bases lay between the germline ends. CDR1 and CDR2 (germline): SGHTA, FQGNSA. This entry is derived from a study of radiation and T cells in renal cell carcinoma. Overall study results and limits: Without pretreatment biopsies, baseline tumor clonotype presence was undetermined.

Some clones are missing from TCRdb's copy, which holds only in-frame ones; the method was immunoSEQ multiplex PCR. This table has around 140,000 clones, less than 90% appearing once. Stated time point: blood 4 weeks post-SBRT, at nephrectomy. Treatment in this sample: 15 Gy SBRT to primary tumor, nephrectomy 4 weeks later. After SBRT, blood was collected at 2 and 4 weeks, plus baseline. The material sequenced was blood, taken from a patient whose treatment included radiotherapy and nephrectomy. This TCR was sampled from a woman aged 45-65 years with renal cell carcinoma. The J gene is TRBJ2-5, the V gene TRBV7-2; the D is unclear. CDR3 DNA: TGTGCCAGCAGCTTTTGGCGAACCCAAGAGACCCAGTACTTC. As protein: CASSFWRTQETQYF.